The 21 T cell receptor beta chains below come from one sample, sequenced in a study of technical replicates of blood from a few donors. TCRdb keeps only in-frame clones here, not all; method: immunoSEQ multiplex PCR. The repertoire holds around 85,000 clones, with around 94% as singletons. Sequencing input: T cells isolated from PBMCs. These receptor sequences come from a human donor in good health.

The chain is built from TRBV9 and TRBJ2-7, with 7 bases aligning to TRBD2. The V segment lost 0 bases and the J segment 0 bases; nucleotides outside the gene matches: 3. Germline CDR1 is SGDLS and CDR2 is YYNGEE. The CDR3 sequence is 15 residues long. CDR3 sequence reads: CASSVGLAASYEQYF. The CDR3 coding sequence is TGTGCCAGCAGCGTAGGCCTAGCGGCCTCCTACGAGCAGTACTTC.

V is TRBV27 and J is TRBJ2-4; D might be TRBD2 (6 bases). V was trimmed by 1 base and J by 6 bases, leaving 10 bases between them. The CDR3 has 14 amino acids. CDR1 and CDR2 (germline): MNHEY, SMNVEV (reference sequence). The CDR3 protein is CASSLYWGGNIQYF. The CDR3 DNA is TGTGCCAGCAGTTTATATTGGGGAGGAAACATTCAGTACTTC.

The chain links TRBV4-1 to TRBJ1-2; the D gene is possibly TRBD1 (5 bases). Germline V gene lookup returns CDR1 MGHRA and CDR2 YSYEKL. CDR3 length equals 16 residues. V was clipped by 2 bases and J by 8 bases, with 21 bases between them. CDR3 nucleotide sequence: TGCGCCAGCAGCCAAAAAGGGGAACAGGCCCTGGGCGGCTACACCTTC. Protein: CASSQKGEQALGGYTF.

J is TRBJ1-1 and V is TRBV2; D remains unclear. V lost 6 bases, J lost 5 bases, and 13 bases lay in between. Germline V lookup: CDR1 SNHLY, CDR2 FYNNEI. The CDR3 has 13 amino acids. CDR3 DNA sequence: TGTGCCAGCAGAGGAAGAGGGAGGACTGAAGCTTTCTTT. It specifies CASRGRGRTEAFF.

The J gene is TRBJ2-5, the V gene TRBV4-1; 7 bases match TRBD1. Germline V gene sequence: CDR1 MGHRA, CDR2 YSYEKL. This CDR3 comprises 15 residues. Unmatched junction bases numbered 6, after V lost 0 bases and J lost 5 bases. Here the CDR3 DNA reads TGCGCCAGCAGCCAAGATGGTGAGGGGGCGGAGACCCAGTACTTC. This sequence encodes CASSQDGEGAETQYF.

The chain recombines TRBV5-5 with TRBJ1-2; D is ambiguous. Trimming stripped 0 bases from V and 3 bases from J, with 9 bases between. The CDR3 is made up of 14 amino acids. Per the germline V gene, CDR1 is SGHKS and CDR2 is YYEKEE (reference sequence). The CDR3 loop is CASSLGPEDYGYTF. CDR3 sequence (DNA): TGTGCCAGCAGCTTGGGACCTGAGGACTATGGCTACACCTTC. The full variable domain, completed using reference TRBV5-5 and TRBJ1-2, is DAGVTQSPTHLIKTRGQQVTLRCSPISGHKSVSWYQQVLGQGPQFIFQYYEKEERGRGNFPDRFSARQFPNYSSELNVNALLLGDSALYLCASSLGPEDYGYTFGSGTRLTVV.

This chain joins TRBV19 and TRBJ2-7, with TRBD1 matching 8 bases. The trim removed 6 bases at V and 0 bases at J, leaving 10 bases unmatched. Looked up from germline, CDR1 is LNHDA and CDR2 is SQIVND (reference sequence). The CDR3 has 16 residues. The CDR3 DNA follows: TGTGCCAGTAGCTCCACCTCCGGGACAGGCTCCTACGAGCAGTACTTC. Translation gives CASSSTSGTGSYEQYF.

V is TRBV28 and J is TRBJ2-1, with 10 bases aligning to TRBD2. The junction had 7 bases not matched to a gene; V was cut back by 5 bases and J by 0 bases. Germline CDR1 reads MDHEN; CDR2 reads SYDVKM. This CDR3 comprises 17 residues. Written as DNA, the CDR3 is TGTGCCAGCAGTCCTATTAGCGGGGGGATCTCCTACAATGAGCAGTTCTTC. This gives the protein CASSPISGGISYNEQFF. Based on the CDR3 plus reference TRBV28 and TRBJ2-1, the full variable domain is DVKVTQSSRYLVKRTGEKVFLECVQDMDHENMFWYRQDPGLGLRLIYFSYDVKMKEKGDIPEGYSVSREKKERFSLILESASTNQTSMYLCASSPISGGISYNEQFFGPGTRLTVL.

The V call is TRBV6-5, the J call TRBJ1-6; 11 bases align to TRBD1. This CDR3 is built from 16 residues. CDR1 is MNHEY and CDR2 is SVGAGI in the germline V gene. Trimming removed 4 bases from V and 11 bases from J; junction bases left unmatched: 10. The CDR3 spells CASSSPRTGGYPPLHF. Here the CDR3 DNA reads TGTGCCAGCAGTTCTCCGCGGACAGGGGGCTATCCACCCCTCCACTTT.

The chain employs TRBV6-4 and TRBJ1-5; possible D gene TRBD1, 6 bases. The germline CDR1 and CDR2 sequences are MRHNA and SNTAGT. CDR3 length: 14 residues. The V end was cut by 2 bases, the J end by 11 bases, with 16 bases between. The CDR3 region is CASSDLYTGRAQHF. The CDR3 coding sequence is TGTGCCAGCAGTGACCTTTACACAGGGAGGGCCCAGCATTTT.

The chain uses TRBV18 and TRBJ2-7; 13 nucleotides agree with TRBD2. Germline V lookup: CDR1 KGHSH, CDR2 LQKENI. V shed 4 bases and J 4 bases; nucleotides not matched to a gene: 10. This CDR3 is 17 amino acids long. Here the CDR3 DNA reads TGTGCCAGCTCACAGGGACTAGCGGGATCTTTTTCTTACGAGCAGTACTTC. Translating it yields CASSQGLAGSFSYEQYF.

This CDR3 is CASSPSRTGKSTDTQYF. CDR3 nucleotide sequence: TGTGCCAGCTCACCTTCTCGGACAGGGAAAAGCACAGATACGCAGTATTTT. J is TRBJ2-3 and V is TRBV18, with 8 nucleotides matching TRBD1. Per the germline V gene, CDR1 is KGHSH and CDR2 is LQKENI. The CDR3 totals 17 residues. V was pared by 3 bases and J by 0 bases, with 8 bases of the junction left unmatched.

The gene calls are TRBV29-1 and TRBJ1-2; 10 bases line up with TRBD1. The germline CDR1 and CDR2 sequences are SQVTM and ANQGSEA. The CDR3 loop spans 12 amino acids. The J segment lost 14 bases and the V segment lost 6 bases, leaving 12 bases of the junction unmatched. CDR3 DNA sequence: TGCAGCGTCGGGACAGGGGTGAAAGGAGAGACCTTC. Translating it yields CSVGTGVKGETF.

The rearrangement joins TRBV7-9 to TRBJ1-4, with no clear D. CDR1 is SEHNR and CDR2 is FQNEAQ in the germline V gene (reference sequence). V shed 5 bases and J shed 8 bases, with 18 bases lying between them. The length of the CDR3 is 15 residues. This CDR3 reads CASSKFASALEKLFF. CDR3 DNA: TGTGCCAGCAGCAAATTTGCATCTGCGTTGGAAAAACTGTTTTTT. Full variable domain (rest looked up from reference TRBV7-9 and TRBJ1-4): DTGVSQNPRHKITKRGQNVTFRCDPISEHNRLYWYRQTLGQGPEFLTYFQNEAQLEKSRLLSDRFSAERPKGSFSTLEIQRTEQGDSAMYLCASSKFASALEKLFFGSGTQLSVL.

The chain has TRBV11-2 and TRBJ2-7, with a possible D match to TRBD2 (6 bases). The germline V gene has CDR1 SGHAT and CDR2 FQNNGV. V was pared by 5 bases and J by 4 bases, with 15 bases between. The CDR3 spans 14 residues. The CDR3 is CASSRASERYEQYF. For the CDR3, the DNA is TGTGCCAGCAGCCGCGCTAGCGAGCGATACGAGCAGTACTTC.

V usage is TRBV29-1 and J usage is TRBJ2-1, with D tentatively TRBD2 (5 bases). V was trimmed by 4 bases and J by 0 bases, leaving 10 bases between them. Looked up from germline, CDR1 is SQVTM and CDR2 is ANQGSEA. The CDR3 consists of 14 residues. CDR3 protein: CSVVAGHSYNEQFF. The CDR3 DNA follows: TGCAGCGTTGTGGCGGGCCACTCCTACAATGAGCAGTTCTTC.

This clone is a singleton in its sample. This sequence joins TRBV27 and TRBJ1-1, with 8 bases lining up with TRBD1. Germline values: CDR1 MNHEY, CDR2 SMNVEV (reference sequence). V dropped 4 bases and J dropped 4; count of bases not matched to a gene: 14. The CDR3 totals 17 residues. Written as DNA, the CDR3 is TGTGCCAGCAGTTCCAGGTCAGGGGGCCGTGGTAGCACTGAAGCTTTCTTT. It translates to CASSSRSGGRGSTEAFF.

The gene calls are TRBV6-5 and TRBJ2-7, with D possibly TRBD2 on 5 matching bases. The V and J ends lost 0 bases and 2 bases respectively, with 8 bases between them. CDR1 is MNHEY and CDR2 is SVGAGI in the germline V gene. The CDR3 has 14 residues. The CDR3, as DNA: TGTGCCAGCAGTTACTCTCCGGGGACCTACGAGCAGTACTTC. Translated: CASSYSPGTYEQYF.

The CDR3 nucleotides read TGTGCCACCAGCATGCTAGCGGGACCCGGGGAGCAGTTCTTC. Translating gives CATSMLAGPGEQFF. The V and J genes are TRBV15 and TRBJ2-1; 9 nucleotides line up with TRBD2. The CDR3 totals 14 residues. V lost 4 bases to trimming and J lost 10 bases; unmatched junction nucleotides: 8. Germline loops: CDR1 LNHNV, CDR2 YYDKDF (reference sequence).

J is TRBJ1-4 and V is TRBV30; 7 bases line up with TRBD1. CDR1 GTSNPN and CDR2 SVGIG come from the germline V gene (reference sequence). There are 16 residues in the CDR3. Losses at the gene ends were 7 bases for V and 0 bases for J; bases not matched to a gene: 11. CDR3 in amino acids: CAYSTGKGPTNEKLFF. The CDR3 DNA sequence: TGTGCCTATTCGACAGGGAAGGGTCCAACTAATGAAAAACTGTTTTTT.

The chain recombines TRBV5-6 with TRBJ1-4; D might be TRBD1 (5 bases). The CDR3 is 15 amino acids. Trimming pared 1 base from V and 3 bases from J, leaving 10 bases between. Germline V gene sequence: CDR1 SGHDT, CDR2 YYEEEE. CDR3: CASSLSVRANEKLFF. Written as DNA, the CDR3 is TGTGCCAGCAGCTTGTCCGTCAGGGCTAATGAAAAACTGTTTTTT.